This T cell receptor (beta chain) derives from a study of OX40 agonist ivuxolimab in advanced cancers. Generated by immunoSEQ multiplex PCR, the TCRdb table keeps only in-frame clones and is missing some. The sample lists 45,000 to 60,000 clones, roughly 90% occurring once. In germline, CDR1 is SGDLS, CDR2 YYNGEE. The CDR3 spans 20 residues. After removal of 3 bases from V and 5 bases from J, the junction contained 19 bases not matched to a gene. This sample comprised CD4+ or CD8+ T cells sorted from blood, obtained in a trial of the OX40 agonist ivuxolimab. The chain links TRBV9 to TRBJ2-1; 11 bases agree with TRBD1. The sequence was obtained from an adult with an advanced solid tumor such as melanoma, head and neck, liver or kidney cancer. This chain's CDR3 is CASSALPVRLRDRGNNEQFF. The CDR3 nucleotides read TGTGCCAGCAGCGCTCTTCCGGTCCGGCTCCGGGACAGGGGGAACAATGAGCAGTTCTTC. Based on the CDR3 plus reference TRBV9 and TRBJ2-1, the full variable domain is DSGVTQTPKHLITATGQRVTLRCSPRSGDLSVYWYQQSLDQGLQFLIQYYNGEERAKGNILERFSAQQFPDLHSELNLSSLELGDSALYFCASSALPVRLRDRGNNEQFFGPGTRLTVL.